The T cell receptor (beta chain) described here comes from a study of regulatory T cells in long-lasting Graves disease. A few counts support this clonotype. Its antigen is currently unknown. Germline values: CDR1 KGHSH, CDR2 LQKENI. The CDR3 runs 17 residues. After removal of 0 bases from V and 0 bases from J, the junction contained 6 bases not matched to a gene. Time point specified: newly diagnosed GD, antithyroid drugs for less than 3 months. Construction of the TCR library relied on RNA isolated from PBMCs. American Thyroid Association guidelines defined Graves' disease diagnosis. Study results and caveats: Small numbers of samples may have cut accuracy.

The authors built TCR beta libraries using iRepertoire HTBI primers and Arm-PCR of CDR3 regions. Authors' analysis steps: Sequenced samples collectively carried 62 TRBV and over 11 TRBJ segments. TCRdb processed the multiplex PCR reads anew with MiXCR; each CDR3 protein has one entry. The V and J calls were determined by TCRdb, not by the authors. The data contain fewer than 350,000 distinct CDR3 sequences, about 18% of them singletons. The receptor was derived from a female donor with Graves disease. The starting material was peripheral blood mononuclear cells (PBMCs), obtained at new diagnosis, from a patient treated with antithyroid drugs. The V call is TRBV18, the J call TRBJ2-3, with 7 bases that match TRBD1. DNA for the CDR3: TGTGCCAGCTCACCACCGAGCGGACAGGCCAGCACAGATACGCAGTATTTT. It is translated as CASSPPSGQASTDTQYF.